Described below is a single T cell receptor (beta chain) sequence and its context. What it binds is unknown. This sample is part of a study of OX40 agonist ivuxolimab in advanced cancers. The study, taken as a whole, reports: Partial responders receiving 0.1-3.0 mg/kg showed among the lowest clonal expansion.

Germline trimming cut 3 bases from V and 3 bases from J; bases unmatched to any gene: 6. Per the germline V gene, CDR1 is KGHSH and CDR2 is LQKENI. There are 15 residues in the CDR3. Autoimmune disease history or systemic immunosuppression meant exclusion. The protocol was immunoSEQ multiplex PCR, while the TCRdb copy is restricted to in-frame clones and leaves out a portion. The data hold tens of thousands of clones, with approximately 90% observed a single time. The chain couples TRBV18 to TRBJ1-2; 8 nucleotides align to TRBD1. The sequence was collected from an adult with an advanced solid tumor such as melanoma, head and neck, liver or kidney cancer. This specimen consisted of CD4+ or CD8+ T cells sorted from blood, obtained in a trial of the OX40 agonist ivuxolimab. CDR3 loop: CASSPPGGDYYGYTF. The DNA of the CDR3 is TGTGCCAGCTCACCCCCAGGGGGCGATTACTATGGCTACACCTTC.